This T cell receptor beta chain derives from a study of T-cell reconstitution after alpha-beta-depleted transplantation in children. Unique molecular identifiers were incorporated into the prepared TCRbeta library. TCRdb used MiXCR to reprocess the PCR reads, holding one entry per CDR3 protein. The data hold a few hundred thousand distinct CDR3 sequences, with about 10% observed a single time. Germline CDR1 is MGHRA and CDR2 is YSYEKL. This CDR3 is 16 amino acids long. Deletions cut 1 base from V and 6 bases from J, with 16 bases between. This clonotype was recorded a few times. The V gene is TRBV4-1, the J gene TRBJ2-1, with D maybe TRBD2 (5 bases). The source was PBMCs from the stem cell graft donor, collected from the stem cell graft. The clonotype originates from a human donor who donated a stem cell graft to a child with SCID. This chain's CDR3 is CASSQAGESPGNEQFF. CDR3 sequence (DNA): TGCGCCAGCAGCCAAGCTGGGGAGTCCCCAGGCAATGAGCAGTTCTTC.